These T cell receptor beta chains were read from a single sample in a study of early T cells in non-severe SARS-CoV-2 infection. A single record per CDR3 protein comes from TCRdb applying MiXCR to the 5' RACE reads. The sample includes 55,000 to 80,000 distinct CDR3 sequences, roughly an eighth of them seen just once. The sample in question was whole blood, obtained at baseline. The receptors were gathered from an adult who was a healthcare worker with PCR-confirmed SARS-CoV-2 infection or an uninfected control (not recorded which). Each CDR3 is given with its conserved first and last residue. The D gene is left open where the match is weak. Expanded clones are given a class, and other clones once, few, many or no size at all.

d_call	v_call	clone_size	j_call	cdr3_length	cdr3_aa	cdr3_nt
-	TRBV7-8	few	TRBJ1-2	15	CASSLGLGANYGYTF	TGTGCCAGCAGCTTAGGCTTAGGGGCTAACTATGGCTACACCTTC
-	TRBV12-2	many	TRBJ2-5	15	CASRLPPGGAETQYF	TGTGCAAGTCGCTTACCCCCGGGAGGGGCGGAGACCCAGTACTTC
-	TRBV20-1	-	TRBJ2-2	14	CSASLGRGPGELFF	TGCAGTGCTAGCCTCGGCAGGGGCCCCGGGGAACTGTTTTTT
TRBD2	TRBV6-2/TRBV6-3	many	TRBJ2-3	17	CASSYSVGGSKADTQYF	TGTGCCAGCAGTTATTCCGTCGGCGGGAGTAAAGCAGATACGCAGTATTTT
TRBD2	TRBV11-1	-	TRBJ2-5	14	CASSLSMGGETQYF	TGTGCCAGCAGCTTATCGATGGGAGGGGAGACCCAGTACTTC
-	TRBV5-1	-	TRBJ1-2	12	CASSLDEYGYTF	TGCGCCAGCAGCTTAGACGAGTATGGCTACACCTTC
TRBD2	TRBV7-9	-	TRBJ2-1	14	CAGTTSGGQGEQFF	TGTGCCGGGACGACTAGCGGGGGTCAAGGAGAGCAGTTCTTC
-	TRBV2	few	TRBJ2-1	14	CASKEVLSHNEQFF	TGTGCCAGCAAGGAGGTCCTTTCTCACAATGAGCAGTTCTTC
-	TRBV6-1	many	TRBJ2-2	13	CASSLPGQSELFF	TGTGCCAGCAGTCTACCGGGACAATCGGAGCTGTTTTTT
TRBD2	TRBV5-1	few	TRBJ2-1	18	CASSSGLAGGPRGNEQFF	TGCGCCAGCAGCTCGGGACTAGCGGGGGGGCCGAGGGGCAATGAGCAGTTCTTC
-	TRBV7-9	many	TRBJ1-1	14	CASSLGGAAIEAFF	TGTGCCAGCAGCTTAGGCGGGGCAGCCATTGAAGCTTTCTTT
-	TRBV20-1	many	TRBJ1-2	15	CSARDLRAGLYGYTF	TGCAGTGCTAGAGATCTCCGGGCAGGTCTCTATGGCTACACCTTC